A single sample gave rise to the 5 T cell receptor beta chains below, sequenced in a study of T-cell memory formation after mild COVID-19. TCRdb fed the 5' RACE reads into MiXCR, producing one record per CDR3 protein. The sample records under 550,000 distinct CDR3 sequences, around 17% being singletons. Sequenced input: PBMCs or a T cell subset sorted from them (not recorded which). These receptors came from a man aged 18 to 35 who had mild COVID-19 (a few samples of this study predate the infection). Cell type and time point are not known.

This clonotype appeared once. The genes are TRBV30 and TRBJ1-2; D is perhaps TRBD1 (5 bases). V was trimmed by 5 bases and J by 8 bases, leaving 18 bases between them. The germline gives CDR1 GTSNPN, CDR2 SVGIG (reference sequence). This CDR3 has 13 residues. For the CDR3, the DNA is TGTGCCTGGGCCCCGGGACTCCTGGCGGGCTACACCTTC. Encoded protein: CAWAPGLLAGYTF. Full variable domain (outside the CDR3, taken from reference TRBV30 and TRBJ1-2): SQTIHQWPATLVQPVGSPLSLECTVEGTSNPNLYWYRQAAGRGLQLLFYSVGIGQISSEVPQNLSASRPQDRQFILSSKKLLLSDSGFYLCAWAPGLLAGYTFGSGTRLTVV.

This clonotype came up a few times. V is TRBV7-2 and J is TRBJ2-7; TRBD2 agrees at 8 bases. V gave up 1 base and J gave up 2 bases; unmatched junction bases: 4. The germline CDR1 and CDR2 sequences are SGHTA and FQGNSA. The CDR3 contains 15 residues. The CDR3, as DNA: TGTGCCAGCAGCTTAGTTGCGGGGGGCACCTACGAGCAGTACTTC. Its translation is CASSLVAGGTYEQYF.

This clonotype turned up a few times. The V gene is TRBV29-1, the J gene TRBJ1-4; D perhaps matches TRBD1 (6 bases). The CDR3 extends over 13 amino acids. The V gene lost 7 bases and the J gene lost 4 bases, with 13 bases spanning the gap. Germline CDR1 is SQVTM and CDR2 is ANQGSEA. CDR3 nucleotide sequence: TGCAGCGCTGAGGGGGGCGTTAATGAAAAACTGTTTTTT. Translation gives CSAEGGVNEKLFF.

This clonotype was observed a handful of times. The rearrangement uses TRBV11-2 and TRBJ1-5; weak D call: TRBD1 (5 bases). In germline, CDR1 is SGHAT, CDR2 FQNNGV. Trimming pared 8 bases from V and 2 bases from J, leaving 16 bases between. The CDR3 is 15 amino acids. CDR3 DNA sequence: TGTGCCAGCCCTACCTACGCACAGGGCAATCAGCCCCAGCATTTT. Protein sequence: CASPTYAQGNQPQHF.

This clonotype was found a few times. This chain joins TRBV20-1 and TRBJ2-3, with TRBD2 as a possible D gene (7 bases). Trimming stripped 3 bases from V and 3 bases from J, with 13 bases between. The CDR3 has 14 amino acids. Germline V gene lookup returns CDR1 DFQATT and CDR2 SNEGSKA (reference sequence). The CDR3 region has the DNA TGCAGTGCTAGGCGCGGGGGCGAAACAGATACGCAGTATTTT. Translation gives CSARRGGETDTQYF.